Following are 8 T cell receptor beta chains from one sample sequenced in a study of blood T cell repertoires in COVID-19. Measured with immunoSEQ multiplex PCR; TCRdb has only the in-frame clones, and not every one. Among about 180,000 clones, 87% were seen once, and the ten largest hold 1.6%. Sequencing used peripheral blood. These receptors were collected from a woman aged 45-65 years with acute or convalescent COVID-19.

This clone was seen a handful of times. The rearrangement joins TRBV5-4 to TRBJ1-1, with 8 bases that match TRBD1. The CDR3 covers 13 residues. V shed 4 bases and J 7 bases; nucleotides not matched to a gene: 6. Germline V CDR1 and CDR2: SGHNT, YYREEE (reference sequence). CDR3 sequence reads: CASSGGQALEAFF. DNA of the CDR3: TGTGCCAGCAGCGGGGGACAGGCCCTTGAAGCTTTCTTT.

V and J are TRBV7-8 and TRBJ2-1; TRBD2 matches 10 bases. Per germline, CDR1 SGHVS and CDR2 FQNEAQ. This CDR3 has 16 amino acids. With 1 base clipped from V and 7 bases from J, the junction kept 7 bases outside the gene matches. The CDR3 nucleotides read TGTGCCAGCAGCTTAGAAGCGGGAGGGCCGTGGAATGAGCAGTTCTTC. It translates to CASSLEAGGPWNEQFF.

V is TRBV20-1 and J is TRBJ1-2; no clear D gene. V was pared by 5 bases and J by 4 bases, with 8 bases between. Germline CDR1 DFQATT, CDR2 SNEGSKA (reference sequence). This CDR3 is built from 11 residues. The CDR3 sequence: CSAGLLYGYTF. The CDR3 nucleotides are TGCAGTGCTGGACTTCTCTATGGCTACACCTTC.

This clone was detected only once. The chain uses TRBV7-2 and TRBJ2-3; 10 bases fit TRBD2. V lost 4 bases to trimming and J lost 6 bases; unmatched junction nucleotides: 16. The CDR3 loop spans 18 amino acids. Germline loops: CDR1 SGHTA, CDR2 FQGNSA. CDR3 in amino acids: CASSSQISGGQKRDTQYF. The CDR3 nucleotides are TGTGCCAGCAGCTCACAAATTAGCGGGGGGCAAAAAAGGGATACGCAGTATTTT.

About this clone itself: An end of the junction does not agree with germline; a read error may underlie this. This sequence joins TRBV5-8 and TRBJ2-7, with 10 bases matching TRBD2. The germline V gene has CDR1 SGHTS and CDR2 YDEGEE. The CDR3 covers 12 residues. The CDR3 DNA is TGTGCCAGCACCCTAGGTGGGTGGACTAGCGGTTTC. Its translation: CASTLGGWTSGF. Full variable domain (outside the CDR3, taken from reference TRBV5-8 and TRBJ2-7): EAGVTQSPTHLIKTRGQQATLRCSPISGHTSVYWYQQALGLGLQFLLWYDEGEERNRGNFPPRFSGRQFPNYSSELNVNALELEDSALYLCASTLGGWTSGFGPGTRLTVT.

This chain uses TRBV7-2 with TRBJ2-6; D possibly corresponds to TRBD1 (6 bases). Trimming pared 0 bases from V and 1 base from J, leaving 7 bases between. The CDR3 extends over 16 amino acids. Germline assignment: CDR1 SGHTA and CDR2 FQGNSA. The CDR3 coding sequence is TGTGCCAGCAGCTTAGCGCAGGGGTCTGGGGCCAACGTCCTGACTTTC. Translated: CASSLAQGSGANVLTF. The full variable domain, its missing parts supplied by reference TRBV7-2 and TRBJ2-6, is GAGVSQSPSNKVTEKGKDVELRCDPISGHTALYWYRQSLGQGLEFLIYFQGNSAPDKSGLPSDRFSAERTGGSVSTLTIQRTQQEDSAVYLCASSLAQGSGANVLTFGAGSRLTVL.

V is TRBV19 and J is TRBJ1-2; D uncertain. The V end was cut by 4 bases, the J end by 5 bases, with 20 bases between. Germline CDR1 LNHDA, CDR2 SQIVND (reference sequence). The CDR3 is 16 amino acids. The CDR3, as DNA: TGTGCCAGTAGTACCTCTGTTGGACTTGGCGGGTATGGCTACACCTTC. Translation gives CASSTSVGLGGYGYTF.

The CDR3 DNA reads TGCGCCAGCAGCCGCATTAGAGGCGGGGGGCCTAGCACAGATACGCAGTATTTT. The encoded protein is CASSRIRGGGPSTDTQYF. The V call is TRBV5-1, the J call TRBJ2-3, with TRBD2 matching 8 bases. V shed 4 bases, J shed 0 bases, and the junction held 13 bases outside the gene matches. The CDR3 has 18 amino acids. Germline-derived CDR1 and CDR2 are SGHRS and YFSETQ.